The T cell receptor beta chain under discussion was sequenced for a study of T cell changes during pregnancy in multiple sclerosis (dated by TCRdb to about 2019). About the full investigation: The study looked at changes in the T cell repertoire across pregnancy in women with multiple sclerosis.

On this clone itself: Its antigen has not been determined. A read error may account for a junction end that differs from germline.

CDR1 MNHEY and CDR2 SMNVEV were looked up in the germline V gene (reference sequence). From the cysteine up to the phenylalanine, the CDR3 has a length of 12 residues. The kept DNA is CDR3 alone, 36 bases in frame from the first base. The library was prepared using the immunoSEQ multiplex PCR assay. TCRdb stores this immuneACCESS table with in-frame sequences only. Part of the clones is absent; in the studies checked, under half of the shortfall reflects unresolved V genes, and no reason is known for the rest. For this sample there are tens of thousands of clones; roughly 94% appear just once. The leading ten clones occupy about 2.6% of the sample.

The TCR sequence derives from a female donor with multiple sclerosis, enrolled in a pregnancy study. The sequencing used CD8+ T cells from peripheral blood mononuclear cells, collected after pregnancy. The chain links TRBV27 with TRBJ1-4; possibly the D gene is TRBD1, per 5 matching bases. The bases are TGTGCCACCTCTGCCCCCCCCACAGGCGCAGTTTTT. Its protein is CATSAPPTGAVF.